This T cell receptor (beta chain) was profiled in a study of blood T cell repertoires in COVID-19. At the level of the study: Acute and convalescent COVID-19 specimens originated in the United States, Italy and Spain.

There are a few counts of this clone. Trimming stripped 7 bases from V and 5 bases from J, with 20 bases between. The CDR3 totals 15 residues. Germline V gene sequence: CDR1 MNHNY, CDR2 SVGAGI (reference sequence). In the study's own analysis: For nucleated cells, counts were estimated from reference gene primer amplification. The data were produced by immunoSEQ multiplex PCR, yet TCRdb's version contains in-frame clones alone and is incomplete. D and trimming come from the DNA, and the V and J calls and clone size come from that table. Of approximately 200,000 clones in the sample, about 86% were seen once.

The sample comprised peripheral blood. This sequence joins TRBV6-6 and TRBJ1-2; D gene unclear. The source is a woman in her sixties with acute or convalescent COVID-19. The CDR3 DNA follows: TGTGCCAGCACCTCCTCTGCGGGTTTGGGGTATGGCTACACCTTC. Protein product: CASTSSAGLGYGYTF.